A single TCR beta chain is shown here with its context. The CDR3 totals 13 residues. V was shortened by 3 bases and J by 2 bases, with 7 bases between the two germline ends. Germline-derived CDR1 and CDR2 are MDHEN and SYDVKM. The sample originates from a study of blood T cell repertoires in COVID-19. The overall study: Samples came from the United States, Italy and Spain, spanning acute and convalescent COVID-19. Sources were T cells, B-cell-depleted T cells, or PBMCs; the material itself was cDNA or gDNA.

Methods used by the authors: Estimation of nucleated cell counts relied on the amplification of reference gene primers. Sequencing used immunoSEQ multiplex PCR; TCRdb keeps in-frame clones, though not all of them. V and J calls and clone size are those listed in that table; D and trimming were worked out from the DNA. The sample carries about 190,000 clones, 70% to 90% recorded once. Material: peripheral blood. V is TRBV28 and J is TRBJ1-2, with D hard to call. The source of this sequence is a man aged 30 to 45 with acute or convalescent COVID-19. CDR3 protein: CASSFGQNYGYTF. The CDR3 DNA sequence: TGTGCCAGCAGTTTCGGTCAAAACTATGGCTACACCTTC.